The present T cell receptor beta chain was sequenced within a study of cytomegalovirus exposure and HLA in healthy donors. The study's findings and limits: Beyond CMV serostatus, there was no information to go on about immune exposure. It was approximately 150 TCR beta chains that were listed as cytomegalovirus-associated. Testing in vitro showed a few CMV-associated chains specific for CMV antigens.

V was trimmed by 3 bases and J by 2 bases, leaving 15 bases between them. CDR3 size: 16 residues. Germline CDR1 is KGHSH and CDR2 is LQKENI. Researchers ran the PCR with 60 Vbeta and 13 Jbeta primers. Original analysis: Later reanalysis found approximately 80 million unique TCR beta chains, 9 million to 12 million of them shared. TCRdb's copy holds only in-frame clones and misses some; the assay was immunoSEQ multiplex PCR. D and trimming were read from the DNA, whereas the V and J calls and clone size are those reported in that table. Seen here are 150,000 to 200,000 clones, roughly nine tenths observed once, and the top ten hold roughly 0.23%. On this clone itself: Antigen: not known.

The sample was PBMCs. The source of this sequence is a girl less than two years old in good health and CMV-seronegative. The rearrangement links TRBV18 to TRBJ2-3; TRBD2 is a possible D gene (5 bases). The CDR3 DNA reads as TGTGCCAGCTCACCTACCCCGGACTCTTTCACAGATACGCAGTATTTT. Protein: CASSPTPDSFTDTQYF.